The 17 T cell receptor beta chains reported below all come from one sample, sequenced in a study of read filtering for tumor transcriptome and immune sequencing. Molecular barcoded adaptors covering alpha/delta and beta/gamma chains were used on 400 to 450 ng RNA. One entry per CDR3 protein results from TCRdb running MiXCR on the reads. In the table there are about 130,000 distinct CDR3 sequences, 13% of which are singletons. Specimen: a population of CD138-negative cells sorted from bone marrow. The origin of the receptors is a donor at least 40 years old with multiple myeloma.

On this clonotype itself: A much larger clone lies one base from this, so it may be a read error. V gene TRBV3-1 combines with J gene TRBJ2-5, with TRBD2 identical over 7 bases. Germline CDR1 and CDR2: LGHDT and YNNKEL (reference sequence). After removal of 4 bases from V and 7 bases from J, the junction contained 9 bases not matched to a gene. The CDR3 is 14 residues long. The CDR3 reads CASSREASGGTQYF. The CDR3 DNA follows: TGTGCCAGCAGCCGAGAAGCTAGCGGTGGGACCCAGTACTTC.

This clonotype was found many times. The gene calls are TRBV10-3 and TRBJ2-1; D is unresolved. The CDR3 extends over 14 amino acids. With 4 bases removed from V and 0 bases from J, the gap between germline ends came to 7 bases. Germline V CDR1 and CDR2: ENHRY, SYGVKD. The DNA for the CDR3 is TGTGCCATCAGTGGCGGATCCTCCTACAATGAGCAGTTCTTC. It is translated as CAISGGSSYNEQFF.

For this clonotype: Possible read error: a much larger clone is one base away. The DNA is left out, because the CDR3 cannot be placed on it with certainty; the CDR3 is given as TCRdb lists it. The chain has TRBV3-1 and TRBJ1-1; the D call TRBD1 from the table was never checked on the DNA. The germline V gene has CDR1 LGHDT and CDR2 YNNKEL (reference sequence). The CDR3 is 17 amino acids in total, end residues counted. The CDR3 is CASSQDWGQGTRTEALF.

This clonotype has a count of ten or more. This CDR3 is CASSYPAGESTDTQYF. The CDR3 DNA reads as TGTGCCAGCAGTTACCCCGCCGGGGAGAGCACAGATACGCAGTATTTT. The chain carries TRBV6-2 or TRBV6-3 and TRBJ2-3, with a weak D call TRBD2 (5 bases). Germline V gene sequence: CDR1 MNHEY, CDR2 SVGEGT. Trimming took off 2 bases at V and 0 bases at J, with 12 bases between the two ends. The CDR3 sequence is 16 residues long.

This clonotype came up many times. The chain recombines TRBV20-1 with TRBJ2-7, with D perhaps being TRBD1 or TRBD2 (5 bases each). The germline gives CDR1 DFQATT, CDR2 SNEGSKA (reference sequence). V was pared by 0 bases and J by 0 bases, with 6 bases between. The CDR3 extends over 13 amino acids. The CDR3 nucleotides are TGCAGTGCTAGAGACGGGACCTCCTACGAGCAGTACTTC. Encoded protein: CSARDGTSYEQYF.

In the case of this clonotype: A single base separates this from a much larger clone, so it may be a read error. Because it lacks the conserved phenylalanine or tryptophan at the end, this CDR3 is likely a read error. The chain couples TRBV29-1 to TRBJ2-1, with D perhaps TRBD1 (5 bases). The CDR3 has 13 amino acids. Germline assignment: CDR1 SQVTM and CDR2 ANQGSEA. Trimming removed 6 bases at V and 7 bases at J, with 16 bases between. Written as DNA, the CDR3 is TGCAGCGTGGACCGGCAGGGTCCGAATGAGCAGTTCTCC. This translates into CSVDRQGPNEQFS.

The table lists this clonotype with many counts. The V and J genes are TRBV9 and TRBJ2-1; 8 bases are shared with TRBD2. Germline assignment: CDR1 SGDLS and CDR2 YYNGEE. The ends lost 0 bases at V and 5 bases at J; junction bases unmatched: 4. The CDR3 has 15 residues. The CDR3 DNA is TGTGCCAGCAGCGTAGGGGAACTAGCGGACAATGAGCAGTTCTTC. Its protein product is CASSVGELADNEQFF.

This clonotype has ten or more counts. The J gene is TRBJ2-4, the V gene TRBV6-5; D possibly corresponds to TRBD2 (5 bases). The CDR3 contains 14 residues. CDR1 is MNHEY, CDR2 SVGAGI, per germline. The V and J ends lost 8 bases and 0 bases respectively, with 11 bases between them. CDR3 amino acids: CASSSGVAKNIQYF. DNA of the CDR3: TGTGCCAGCTCTTCCGGGGTAGCCAAAAACATTCAGTACTTC.

This clonotype was observed many times. The V call is TRBV29-1, the J call TRBJ2-7; 13 nucleotides agree with TRBD2. The CDR3 loop spans 19 amino acids. Trimming cost V 7 bases and J 0 bases; bases outside gene matches: 18. The germline gives CDR1 SQVTM, CDR2 ANQGSEA. CDR3 sequence: CSASRTSGSFLRSSYEQYF. CDR3 DNA: TGCAGCGCCTCACGGACTAGCGGGAGTTTCCTGAGAAGCTCCTACGAGCAGTACTTC.

This clonotype was seen a handful of times. The rearrangement joins TRBV28 to TRBJ2-1; D not certain. CDR1 and CDR2 from the germline V gene are MDHEN and SYDVKM. The length of the CDR3 is 12 residues. Trimming shortened V by 3 bases and J by 0 bases, and 0 bases separated the two germline ends. CDR3 sequence (DNA): TGTGCCAGCAGTTTCTCCTACAATGAGCAGTTCTTC. Its protein is CASSFSYNEQFF. Based on the CDR3 plus reference TRBV28 and TRBJ2-1, the full variable domain is DVKVTQSSRYLVKRTGEKVFLECVQDMDHENMFWYRQDPGLGLRLIYFSYDVKMKEKGDIPEGYSVSREKKERFSLILESASTNQTSMYLCASSFSYNEQFFGPGTRLTVL.

The table lists this clonotype with many counts. CDR3: CSARTQLDTQYF. The CDR3 DNA sequence: TGCAGTGCAAGGACCCAGCTAGATACGCAGTATTTT. The genes are TRBV20-1 and TRBJ2-3; D is unresolved. CDR3 length equals 12 residues. The germline V and J ends were trimmed by 6 bases and 5 bases, with 12 bases remaining between them. Germline V gene sequence: CDR1 DFQATT, CDR2 SNEGSKA (reference sequence).

This clonotype was recorded at least ten times. The J gene is TRBJ2-7, the V gene TRBV7-2; D not certain. Per the germline V gene, CDR1 is SGHTA and CDR2 is FQGNSA. The CDR3 is 14 residues long. V shed 5 bases and J shed 0 bases, with 11 bases lying between them. CDR3 loop: CASSPSANSYEQYF. In nucleotides, the CDR3 is TGTGCCAGCAGCCCCTCGGCGAACTCCTACGAGCAGTACTTC.

The sample holds many counts of this clonotype. The V gene is TRBV7-9, the J gene TRBJ2-1; unclear D gene. The CDR3 consists of 15 residues. V shed 4 bases and J shed 7 bases, with 17 bases lying between them. Looked up from germline, CDR1 is SEHNR and CDR2 is FQNEAQ (reference sequence). In DNA form, the CDR3 reads TGTGCCAGCAGCTCCGGCTCCACCTACATTAATGAGCAGTTCTTC. Protein product: CASSSGSTYINEQFF.

This clonotype came up many times. The chain joins TRBV5-1 to TRBJ1-5; D gene ambiguous. In germline, CDR1 is SGHRS, CDR2 YFSETQ. The V end was cut by 2 bases, the J end by 0 bases, with 12 bases between. CDR3 length: 16 amino acids. The CDR3 protein is CASSLLPGNSNQPQHF. The CDR3 DNA is TGCGCCAGCAGCTTATTGCCGGGGAATAGCAATCAGCCCCAGCATTTT.

This clonotype occurred many times. CDR3: CASSRTGTANYGYTF. As DNA, the CDR3 is TGTGCCAGCAGTAGGACCGGGACAGCCAACTATGGCTACACCTTC. The rearrangement uses TRBV6-5 and TRBJ1-2; the match to TRBD1 covers 7 bases. CDR1 is MNHEY and CDR2 is SVGAGI in the germline V gene. This CDR3 has 15 amino acids. Losses at the gene ends were 5 bases for V and 2 bases for J; bases not matched to a gene: 8.

This clonotype appeared many times. The gene calls are TRBV5-4 and TRBJ2-1; the match to TRBD2 covers 7 bases. This CDR3 comprises 16 residues. V dropped 3 bases and J dropped 8; count of bases not matched to a gene: 14. From germline, CDR1 is SGHNT and CDR2 YYREEE (reference sequence). The CDR3 protein is CASSSGGPIRGDEQFF. CDR3 DNA sequence: TGTGCCAGCAGCTCGGGAGGCCCGATCCGGGGCGATGAGCAGTTCTTC.

This clonotype was seen ten or more times. The rearrangement joins TRBV25-1 to TRBJ1-2; the D gene is possibly TRBD1 (5 bases). The CDR3 spans 15 residues. V was trimmed by 5 bases and J by 8 bases, leaving 21 bases between them. Germline values: CDR1 MGHDK, CDR2 SYGVNS. As DNA, the CDR3 is TGTGCCAGCAGTCCGAACGAAAAGGGGCTGGAAGGCTACACCTTC. Translated: CASSPNEKGLEGYTF.